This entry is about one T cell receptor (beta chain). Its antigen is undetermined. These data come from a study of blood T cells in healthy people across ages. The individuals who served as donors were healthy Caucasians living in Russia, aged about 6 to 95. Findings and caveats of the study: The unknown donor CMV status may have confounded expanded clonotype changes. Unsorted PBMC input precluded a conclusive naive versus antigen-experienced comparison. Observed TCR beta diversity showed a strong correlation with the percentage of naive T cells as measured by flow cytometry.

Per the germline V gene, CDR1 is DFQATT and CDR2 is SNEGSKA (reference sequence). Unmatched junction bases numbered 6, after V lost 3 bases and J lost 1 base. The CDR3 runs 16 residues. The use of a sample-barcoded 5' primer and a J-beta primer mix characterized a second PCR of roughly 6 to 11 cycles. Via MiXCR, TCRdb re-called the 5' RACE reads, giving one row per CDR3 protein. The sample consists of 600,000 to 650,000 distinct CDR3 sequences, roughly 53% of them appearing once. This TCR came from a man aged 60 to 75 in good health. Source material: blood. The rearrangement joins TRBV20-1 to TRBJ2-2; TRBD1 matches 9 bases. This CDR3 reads CSASTPGQGNTGELFF. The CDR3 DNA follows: TGCAGTGCTAGCACGCCGGGACAGGGGAACACCGGGGAGCTGTTTTTT.